This T cell receptor beta chain was identified in a study of blood T cells in healthy people across ages. Across the study: Template switching recovered approximately one barcoded beta molecule for every two T cells.

Through a sample-barcoded 5' primer and a J-beta primer mix, a second PCR was run for about 6 to 12 cycles. TCRdb re-called the 5' RACE reads with MiXCR, one entry per CDR3 protein. The table includes roughly 800,000 distinct CDR3 sequences, about three fifths detected once. General study findings and limits: More naive CD4+ cells and higher diversity marked long-lived donors relative to aged donors.

This clonotype appeared a few times. Its antigen is as yet unknown. Sequencing was performed on blood. This clonotype was obtained from a man aged 25-40 years in good health.

CDR3 sequence: CASIDRTSSDTQYF. The CDR3 nucleotides are TGCGCCAGCATAGATCGGACTAGCTCAGATACGCAGTATTTT. The rearrangement uses TRBV5-1 and TRBJ2-3; 8 bases map to TRBD2. Germline lookup yields CDR1 SGHRS and CDR2 YFSETQ. There are 14 residues in the CDR3. Trimming cost V 6 bases and J 4 bases; bases outside gene matches: 7.